The sample holds many counts of the clone carrying this T cell receptor (beta chain). Its target is unknown. The source of the sample is a study of T cells in Graves' hyperthyroidism and ophthalmopathy. Study-wide results and caveats: Model predictions of ophthalmopathy came a median about six months before onset.

The source material, RNA transcripts, was used to amplify TCR beta CDR3 regions. The TCR CDR3 first-round RT-PCR relied on the HTBI primer set. TCRdb re-analysed the multiplex PCR reads in MiXCR, keeping a single row per CDR3 protein. Of some 690,000 distinct CDR3 sequences in the sample, around 15% were seen once. Germline V gene lookup returns CDR1 MNHNS and CDR2 SASEGT. The CDR3 has 16 amino acids. V lost 4 bases to trimming and J lost 0 bases, with 12 bases between them. Sequencing was done on a sample of blood. This rearrangement joins TRBV6-1 to TRBJ2-2; TRBD1 might be the D (6 bases). The origin of this receptor is a man aged 50 or older with Graves' hyperthyroidism. The CDR3: CASSGGTRTNTGELFF. As DNA, the CDR3 is TGTGCCAGCAGTGGAGGGACACGAACGAACACCGGGGAGCTGTTTTTT.